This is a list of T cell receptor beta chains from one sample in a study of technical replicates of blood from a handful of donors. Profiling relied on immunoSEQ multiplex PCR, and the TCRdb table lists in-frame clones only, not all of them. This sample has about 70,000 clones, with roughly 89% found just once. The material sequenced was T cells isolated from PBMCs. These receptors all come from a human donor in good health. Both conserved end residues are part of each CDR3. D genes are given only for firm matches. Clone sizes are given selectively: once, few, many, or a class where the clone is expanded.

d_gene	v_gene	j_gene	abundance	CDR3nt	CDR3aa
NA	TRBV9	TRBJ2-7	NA	TGTGCCAGCAGCGTAGGGGACTCCCTCCACGAGCAGTACTTC	CASSVGDSLHEQYF
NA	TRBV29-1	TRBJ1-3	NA	TGCAGCGTTGAATTAGGGAGCGGAAACACCATATATTTT	CSVELGSGNTIYF
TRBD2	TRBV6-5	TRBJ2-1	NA	TGTGCCAGCAGGAAACTAGCGCGGAATGAGCAGTTCTTC	CASRKLARNEQFF
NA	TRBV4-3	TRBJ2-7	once	TGCGCCAGCAGCCAAGGCATGGCGGGGATCGACGAGCAGTACTTC	CASSQGMAGIDEQYF
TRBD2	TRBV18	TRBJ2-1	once	TGTGCCAGCTCACCACTCAGACTTAAGCGGGAACTTAGCTCCTACAATGAGCAGTTCTTC	CASSPLRLKRELSSYNEQFF
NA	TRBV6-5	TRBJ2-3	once	TGTGCCAGCAGTTACCCGGAAGGGGGAAGGAAAGATACGCAGTATTTT	CASSYPEGGRKDTQYF
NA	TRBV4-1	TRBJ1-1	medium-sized	TGCGCCAGCAGCCAAGATCCTAATTGGGGCGGCACTGAAGCTTTCTTT	CASSQDPNWGGTEAFF
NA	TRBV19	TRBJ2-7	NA	TGTGCCAGTAAAAGGGGATACGAGCAGTACTTC	CASKRGYEQYF
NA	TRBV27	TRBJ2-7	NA	TGTGCCAGCAGCCTCAAAACATGGGGAGACGAGCAGTACTTC	CASSLKTWGDEQYF
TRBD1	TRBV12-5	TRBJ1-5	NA	TGTGCTAGTGGTCTCAGGACAGGGACGTTTGAAAATCAGCCCCAGCATTTT	CASGLRTGTFENQPQHF
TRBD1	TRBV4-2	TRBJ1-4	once	TGTGCCAGCAGCCTCCGGACAGGGGGCGGAATGAATAATGAAAAACTGTTTTTT	CASSLRTGGGMNNEKLFF
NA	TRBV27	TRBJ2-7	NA	TGTGCCAGCAGTCCGCTCGATCCGGGGGACGAGCAGTACTTC	CASSPLDPGDEQYF
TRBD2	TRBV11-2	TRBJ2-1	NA	TGTGCCAGCAGCGTGGGACTAGCGGGAGCGGATGAGCAGTTCTTC	CASSVGLAGADEQFF
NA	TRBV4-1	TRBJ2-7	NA	TGCGCCAGCAGCCGAAACTCGAGGGAGCAGTACTTC	CASSRNSREQYF
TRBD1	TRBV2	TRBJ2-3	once	TGTGCCAGCAGTCGGGACAGGCCTAGCACAGATACGCAGTATTTT	CASSRDRPSTDTQYF
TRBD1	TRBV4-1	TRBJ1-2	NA	TGCGCCAGCAGCCAAGATCCCGACAGGGAGGTTTACTATGGCTACACCTTC	CASSQDPDREVYYGYTF
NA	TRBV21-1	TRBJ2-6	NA	TGTGCCAGCAGCAATGTTAATCTCTCTGGGGCCAACGTCCTGACTTTC	CASSNVNLSGANVLTF
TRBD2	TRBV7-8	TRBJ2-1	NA	TGTGCCAGCAGCTTGGATAGGACTAGCGGCAATGAGCAGTTCTTC	CASSLDRTSGNEQFF
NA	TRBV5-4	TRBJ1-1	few	TGTGCCAGCAGCTTGATCGGGTTTGGCACTGAAGCTTTCTTT	CASSLIGFGTEAFF
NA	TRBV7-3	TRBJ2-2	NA	TGTGCCAGCAGTTTCGCGAACACCGGGGAGCTGTTTTTT	CASSFANTGELFF
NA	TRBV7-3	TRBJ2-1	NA	TGTGCCAGCAGCTTATTCCTTATTAATGAGCAGTTCTTC	CASSLFLINEQFF
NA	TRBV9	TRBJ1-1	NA	TGTGCCAGCAGCGCCGGGTTCGACACTGAAGCTTTCTTT	CASSAGFDTEAFF
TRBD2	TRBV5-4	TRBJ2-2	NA	TGTGCCAGCAGCACTGGGACTAGCGGGGAGAACACCGGGGAGCTGTTTTTT	CASSTGTSGENTGELFF
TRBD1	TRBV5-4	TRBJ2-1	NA	TGTGCCAGCAGCTATCGGGACAGGGGGCGCAATGAGCAGTTCTTC	CASSYRDRGRNEQFF
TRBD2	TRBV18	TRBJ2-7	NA	TGTGCCAGCTCACCGGGACTAGCGGGAGGCCTCGAGCAGTACTTC	CASSPGLAGGLEQYF
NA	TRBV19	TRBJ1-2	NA	TGTGCCAGTAGTCGGGAGGGGCGGGGTAGTCTGTATGGCTACACCTTC	CASSREGRGSLYGYTF
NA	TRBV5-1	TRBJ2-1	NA	TGCGCCAGCAGCTTGGATACCCCGGTGTCCTACAATGAGCAGTTCTTC	CASSLDTPVSYNEQFF
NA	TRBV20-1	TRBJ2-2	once	TGCAGTGCTAGTCGGGGCGGGGAGCTGTTTTTT	CSASRGGELFF
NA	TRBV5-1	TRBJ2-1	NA	TGCGCCAGCAGCTTCCGGACTGTCTACAATGAGCAGTTCTTC	CASSFRTVYNEQFF
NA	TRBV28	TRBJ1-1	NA	TGTGCCAGCAGTTCTGGAGCGCTGGGGAACACTGAAGCTTTCTTT	CASSSGALGNTEAFF
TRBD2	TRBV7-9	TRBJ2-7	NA	TGTGCCAGCAGCTTAGGTCCTAGCGGCTACGAGCAGTACTTC	CASSLGPSGYEQYF
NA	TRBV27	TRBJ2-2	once	TGTGCCAGCAGTTTATTATGGAGGAACACCGGGGAGCTGTTTTTT	CASSLLWRNTGELFF
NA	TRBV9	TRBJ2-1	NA	TGTGCCAGCAGCAAACAGACTAGCTCCTACAATGAGCAGTTCTTC	CASSKQTSSYNEQFF
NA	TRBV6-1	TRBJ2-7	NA	TGTGCCAGCAGTCCAGGGTCCGGGTACGAGCAGTACTTC	CASSPGSGYEQYF
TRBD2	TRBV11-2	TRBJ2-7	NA	TGTGCCAGCAGCTTAGCGTATAGCGGGAGTTACGAGCAGTACTTC	CASSLAYSGSYEQYF
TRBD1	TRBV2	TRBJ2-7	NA	TGTGCCAGCAGTGAGCAACAGGGGGCTTCCTACGAGCAGTACTTC	CASSEQQGASYEQYF
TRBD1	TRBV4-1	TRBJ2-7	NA	TGCGCCAGCAGCCAGGCCGGAACAGGGGGCGAGCAGTACTTC	CASSQAGTGGEQYF
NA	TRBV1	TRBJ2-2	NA	TGCACCAGCAGCCAAGATAATTCTAGCGGGAGTAACGGGGAGCTGTTTTTT	CTSSQDNSSGSNGELFF
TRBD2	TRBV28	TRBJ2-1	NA	TGTGCCAGCAGCCATTTCCCAATACTAGCGGGACATGGTATGGGTAGCAATGAGCAGTTCTTC	CASSHFPILAGHGMGSNEQFF
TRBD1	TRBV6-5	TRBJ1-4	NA	TGTGCCAGCAGTTCCCAGGGGGCAGGTGAAAAACTGTTTTTT	CASSSQGAGEKLFF
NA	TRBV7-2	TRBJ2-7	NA	TGTGCCAGCAGCGTACAGGCCGGGCTCTACGAGCAGTACTTC	CASSVQAGLYEQYF
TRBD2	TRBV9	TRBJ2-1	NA	TGTGCCAGCAGCGCGGGACTAGCGGGAGCATATGAGCAGTTCTTC	CASSAGLAGAYEQFF
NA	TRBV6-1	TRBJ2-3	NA	TGTGCCAGCAGTGTAAGCGATAGCACAGATACGCAGTATTTT	CASSVSDSTDTQYF
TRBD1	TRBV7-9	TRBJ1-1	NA	TGTGCCACCCGTATCGACGGGACAGGGTACACTGAAGCTTTCTTT	CATRIDGTGYTEAFF
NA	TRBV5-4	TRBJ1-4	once	TGTGCCAGCAGCTCCACACTAGAGGAAAAACTGTTTTTT	CASSSTLEEKLFF
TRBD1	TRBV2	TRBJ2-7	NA	TGTGCCAGCAGTGGGGGACAGTCGCAAATGGACTCCTACGAGCAGTACTTC	CASSGGQSQMDSYEQYF
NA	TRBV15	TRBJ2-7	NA	TGTGCCACCAGCAGAGAACCTATATACGAGCAGTACTTC	CATSREPIYEQYF
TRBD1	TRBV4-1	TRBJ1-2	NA	TGCGCCAGCAGCCAAGAAAGGGACAGGCTCCCTGGCTACACCTTC	CASSQERDRLPGYTF
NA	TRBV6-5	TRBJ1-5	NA	TGTGCCAGCAGTTACGGGCTTAATCTGCCCCAGCATTTT	CASSYGLNLPQHF
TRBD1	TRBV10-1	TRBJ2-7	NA	TGCGCCAGCAGATGGACAGGGAGGTACGAGCAGTACTTC	CASRWTGRYEQYF
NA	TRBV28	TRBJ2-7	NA	TGTGCCAGCAGTTTCTCTTCCGCGGCCGAGCAGTACTTC	CASSFSSAAEQYF
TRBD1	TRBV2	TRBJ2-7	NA	TGTGCCAGCATTTCTTTAGACAGGGCGGATTTCTACGAGCAGTACTTC	CASISLDRADFYEQYF
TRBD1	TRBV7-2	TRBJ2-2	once	TGTGCCAGCAGCTTGCAGGGGGCTAACACCGGGGAGCTGTTTTTT	CASSLQGANTGELFF
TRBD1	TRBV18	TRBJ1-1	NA	TGTGCCAGCTCTGGACAGGGAGGCATGAACACTGAAGCTTTCTTT	CASSGQGGMNTEAFF
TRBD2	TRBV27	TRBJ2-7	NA	TGTGCCAGCAGTTTAAGGTCCCTAGCGGACTACGAGCAGTACTTC	CASSLRSLADYEQYF
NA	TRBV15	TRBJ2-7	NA	TGTGCCACCAGCAGAGAGTCCGCAGGGGCTTCGTACGAGCAGTACTTC	CATSRESAGASYEQYF
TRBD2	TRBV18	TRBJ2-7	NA	TGTGCCAGCTCACCTGCCCGACTAGCGGGAGTCCACGAGCAGTACTTC	CASSPARLAGVHEQYF
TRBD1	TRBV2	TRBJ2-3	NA	TGTGCCAGCAGTGCGGACAGGTTCACAGATACGCAGTATTTT	CASSADRFTDTQYF